The clone carrying this TCR beta chain was counted once. The data were obtained in a study of blood T cell repertoires in COVID-19. TCRdb keeps only in-frame clones here, not all; method: immunoSEQ multiplex PCR. The sample lists 85,000 to 110,000 clones, approximately 84% occurring once. This clonotype was obtained from a human donor in a cohort sampled during active COVID-19. What was sequenced was peripheral blood.

CDR3 region: CASSGRQGGHGYTF. For the CDR3, the DNA is TGTGCCAGTAGTGGACGACAGGGTGGGCATGGCTACACCTTC. The chain carries TRBV19 and TRBJ1-2, with 7 bases identical to TRBD1. The length of the CDR3 is 14 residues. Per the germline V gene, CDR1 is LNHDA and CDR2 is SQIVND (reference sequence). Unmatched junction bases numbered 9, after V lost 5 bases and J lost 6 bases.